This TCR beta chain derives from a study of T cell clonotyping in hematopoietic cell transplantation. The study's findings and limits: CD4 and CD8 repertoire contributions could not be separated without sorting. Recipient TCR diversity dropped after transplant; expanded clonotypes rose from day 30 to 180.

Measured with immunoSEQ multiplex PCR; TCRdb has only the in-frame clones, and not every one. The table shows tens of thousands of clones, with about 96% occurring only once. Points on this clone: Its target is unknown.

Time point specified: recipient sample about 28 days before transplant, after cytoreduction. CDR1 and CDR2 (germline): SGHVS, FQNEAQ. The J segment lost 3 bases and the V segment lost 5 bases, leaving 5 bases of the junction unmatched. The CDR3 sequence is 14 residues long. The clonotype originates from a woman aged 45-60 years with acute myeloid leukemia. Some clones in this sample may be carry-over from other donors' samples. The V gene is TRBV7-8, the J gene TRBJ1-1, with 8 nucleotides matching TRBD1. The input for sequencing was peripheral blood mononuclear cells, taken before stem cell transplant. CDR3 residues: CASSRGQVDTEAFF. The DNA of the CDR3 is TGTGCCAGCAGCCGGGGACAGGTAGACACTGAAGCTTTCTTT.